Sequencing of this T cell receptor (beta chain) was carried out in a study of T cell responses to AZD1222 COVID-19 vaccine (dated by TCRdb to the early 2020s). Concerning the study at large: Because spike-specific TCR depth and breadth did not differ between the two schedules, AZD1222 recipients who got a second dose at roughly 4 weeks were pooled with those who got a second dose at roughly 12 weeks. TCR sequencing was performed for 230 to 250 trial participants, of whom about 200 were given two doses of AZD1222 and approximately 26 were given two doses of MenACWY control vaccine. Trial participants were enrolled by age into subgroups of 18-55, 56-69 and 70-plus years, and around 150, 28 and 57 TCR-sequenced participants, respectively, were included in these subgroups.

The CDR3 regions of human TCRbeta chains were analyzed by immunosequencing. Processing in the source paper ran as follows. TCRs in the repertoires were matched against a reference library of SARS-CoV-2-specific TCRs that had been generated with the MIRA antigen-specificity platform. Breadth was defined as the fraction of unique TCRs that were SARS-CoV-2-associated, and depth was defined as the fraction of total T cells that were SARS-CoV-2-associated. Using the MIRA data, every spike-specific TCR was mapped to the spike region that the TCR reacted to and assigned to either a CD4 or a CD8 class. Log10-transformed breadth and depth values were compared by one-way ANOVA with Sidak's multiple comparisons tests. The clones in this table, taken by TCRdb from immuneACCESS, are in-frame only. Not every clone is retained; where verified, under half of the shortfall comes from an unresolved V gene, and the cause of the rest is unknown. The DNA gave D and trimming, while V, J and clone size come from that table. Recorded for this sample are approximately 140,000 clones; about 92% of them occurred a single time. The top ten clones comprise approximately 2% of the sample.

V is reduced by 3 bases and J by 2 bases, leaving a spacing of 2 bases between them. The germline V gene encodes CDR1 KGHDR and CDR2 SFDVKD. The CDR3 measures 12 amino acids from cysteine to phenylalanine. Left in the record is the CDR3 DNA by itself, 36 bases read in frame from the first base. What the work shows at the level of the full study, not this receptor alone: No day 14 peak-response samples were available, so repertoires were characterized only after the peak T cell response. Conclusions about previously exposed vaccinees were limited because only a handful of AZD1222 recipients were SARS-CoV-2 seropositive at baseline. Reportedly, close to half of the unique spike-specific TCRs recognized epitopes lying outside the regions that are mutated in the B.1.351 and B.1.1.7 variants. Spike-specific TCR breadth and depth rose significantly after two AZD1222 doses compared with day 0 and with MenACWY recipients. The whole spike protein was spanned by vaccine-associated CD4 TCRs, and dominant responses were seen in regions 160-218 and 743-854. Most participants were white British and females outnumbered males, and the authors suggested that clonal diversity may have been underestimated. In the small 56-69-year group, the increase in depth fell short of significance, most likely because of low power.

Concerning this clone itself: The target of this receptor is not known. Per-base qualities were not stored, and no clone one base away is much larger.

Explained via the paper, the time point label denotes: baseline before first vaccination. Vaccinee samples were obtained from the UK trials COV001 and COV002, which included a single-blind randomized controlled phase 2/3 trial of AZD1222 (ChAdOx1 nCoV-19) in healthy adults. Trial participant PBMC samples were collected at day 0 and day 28 after the second dose for TCRbeta chain sequencing. The rearranged chain carries TRBV24-1 and TRBJ2-3, with the D gene not clear enough to name. This TCR was recovered from an adult in good health. The material was peripheral blood, obtained on day 0 of AZD1222 vaccination. The DNA sequence is given as TGTGCCACCAGTGATGACACAGATACGCAGTATTTT. The translation is CATSDDTDTQYF.